A single sample is the source of the 14 T cell receptor beta chains below, sequenced in a study of shared clonotypes between healthy human individuals. Using immunoSEQ multiplex PCR, the repertoire was profiled, and TCRdb retains in-frame clones only, with some absent. The table includes a few million clones, around 90% detected once. Sequenced material: naive CD4+ T cells sorted from blood. The sample's subset: CD45RA+ positively selected. Source of these receptors: a man aged 18-30 years in good health.

The chain carries TRBV19 and TRBJ1-4; tentatively, D is TRBD1 (6 bases). Germline V gives CDR1 LNHDA, CDR2 SQIVND (reference sequence). V was shortened by 6 bases and J by 0 bases, with 11 bases between the two germline ends. The CDR3 totals 15 residues. CDR3 protein: CASSTGIATNEKLFF. For the CDR3, the DNA is TGTGCCAGTAGCACAGGGATAGCAACTAATGAAAAACTGTTTTTT.

This clone was detected only a few times. The CDR3, as DNA: TGTGCCAGCAGCCAGCTAGGGGTAGTAGGCACTGAAGCTTTCTTT. It is translated as CASSQLGVVGTEAFF. The chain carries TRBV4-2 and TRBJ1-1; D is perhaps TRBD1 (5 bases). Germline-derived CDR1 and CDR2 are LGHNA and YNFKEQ. The CDR3 totals 15 residues. Trimming pared 3 bases from V and 4 bases from J, leaving 15 bases between.

V is TRBV28 and J is TRBJ1-2; D gene unclear. The CDR3 contains 13 residues. The V gene lost 4 bases and the J gene lost 5 bases, with 11 bases spanning the gap. Germline V gene lookup returns CDR1 MDHEN and CDR2 SYDVKM. The CDR3 region has the DNA TGTGCCAGCAGTTCGGGCCCCGGATATGGCTACACCTTC. Translated: CASSSGPGYGYTF.

The CDR3 here is CASSDRGATNEKLFF. In nucleotides, the CDR3 is TGTGCCAGCAGCGACAGGGGTGCAACTAATGAAAAACTGTTTTTT. This chain joins TRBV6-1 and TRBJ1-4, with TRBD1 identical over 8 bases. There are 15 residues in the CDR3. Germline V gives CDR1 MNHNS, CDR2 SASEGT. The trim removed 6 bases at V and 0 bases at J, leaving 3 bases unmatched.

This clone was recorded only once. The genes are TRBV11-2 and TRBJ1-6; D not resolved. This CDR3 comprises 17 residues. Trimming took off 0 bases at V and 7 bases at J, with 16 bases between the two ends. The V gene's germline CDR1 is SGHAT and CDR2 FQNNGV. The CDR3, as DNA: TGTGCCAGCAGCTTAGATCTCCCAATAATCAGAAATTCACCCCTCCACTTT. Protein sequence: CASSLDLPIIRNSPLHF.

The V call is TRBV11-2, the J call TRBJ2-2; TRBD1 is a possible D gene (6 bases). This CDR3 has 16 amino acids. The germline V and J ends were trimmed by 4 bases and 1 base, with 13 bases remaining between them. Germline V CDR1 and CDR2: SGHAT, FQNNGV. CDR3 residues: CASSSPGRGNTGELFF. The CDR3 DNA sequence: TGTGCCAGCAGCTCCCCCGGCAGGGGGAACACCGGGGAGCTGTTTTTT.

The rearrangement links TRBV7-2 to TRBJ1-5; 8 bases fit TRBD1. The germline V gene has CDR1 SGHTA and CDR2 FQGNSA. This CDR3 contains 15 residues. J was trimmed by 6 bases and V by 0 bases; bases with no gene match: 4. Here the CDR3 reads CASSLARDRFQPQHF. As DNA, the CDR3 is TGTGCCAGCAGCTTAGCGCGGGACAGGTTTCAGCCCCAGCATTTT.

A note on this clone: This CDR3 is also generated by other DNA sequences in the sample. The chain uses TRBV14 and TRBJ1-1; D uncertain. The CDR3 is 14 amino acids. V was clipped by 1 base and J by 1 base, with 7 bases between them. Per the germline V gene, CDR1 is SGHDN and CDR2 is FVKESK. CDR3 residues: CASSQVRGNTEAFF. The CDR3 region has the DNA TGTGCCAGCAGCCAAGTTCGGGGGAACACTGAAGCTTTCTTT.

This chain connects TRBV27 to TRBJ2-3, with a tentative D call TRBD1 (6 bases). The CDR3 is 16 residues long. Germline values: CDR1 MNHEY, CDR2 SMNVEV (reference sequence). The germline V and J ends were trimmed by 3 bases and 2 bases, with 15 bases remaining between them. DNA for the CDR3: TGTGCCAGCAGTTTGTCGACGGGACACTACACAGATACGCAGTATTTT. It encodes CASSLSTGHYTDTQYF.

This clone was seen more than once but under ten times. The rearrangement uses TRBV4-1 and TRBJ2-3, with a weak D call TRBD1 (5 bases). The CDR3 runs to 17 residues. Looked up from germline, CDR1 is MGHRA and CDR2 is YSYEKL. Trimming took 0 bases from V and 0 from J, leaving 13 bases between them. This chain's CDR3 is CASSQDSLTASTDTQYF. Here the CDR3 DNA reads TGCGCCAGCAGCCAAGATTCCCTGACAGCTAGCACAGATACGCAGTATTTT.

The V gene is TRBV5-5, the J gene TRBJ1-5, with TRBD1 matching 9 bases. The CDR3 spans 15 residues. Germline CDR1 SGHKS, CDR2 YYEKEE (reference sequence). V shed 5 bases and J 7 bases; nucleotides not matched to a gene: 10. The CDR3 sequence is CASSPGTGQGQPQHF. The DNA for the CDR3 is TGTGCCAGCAGTCCTGGGACAGGGCAAGGCCAGCCCCAGCATTTT.

The chain has TRBV30 and TRBJ2-1, with 9 bases fitting TRBD2. The CDR3 extends over 17 amino acids. Losses at the gene ends were 0 bases for V and 4 bases for J; bases not matched to a gene: 10. Germline lookup yields CDR1 GTSNPN and CDR2 SVGIG (reference sequence). The CDR3 DNA reads as TGTGCCTGGAGTGTATTTGGATTAGCGGGGGCTTACAATGAGCAGTTCTTC. Translated: CAWSVFGLAGAYNEQFF.

The chain couples TRBV18 to TRBJ2-3; D is perhaps TRBD1 (5 bases). Trimming stripped 5 bases from V and 3 bases from J, with 9 bases between. Germline V gene lookup returns CDR1 KGHSH and CDR2 LQKENI. CDR3 length equals 13 residues. In nucleotides, the CDR3 is TGTGCCAGCTCATCACAGGATACAGATACGCAGTATTTT. Translation gives CASSSQDTDTQYF.

The chain carries TRBV7-9 and TRBJ2-7; D possibly corresponds to TRBD2 (7 bases). This CDR3 is 15 amino acids long. V lost 3 bases and J lost 0, with 12 bases in between. Per the germline V gene, CDR1 is SEHNR and CDR2 is FQNEAQ (reference sequence). CDR3 in amino acids: CASSLGGGFSYEQYF. The CDR3 DNA is TGTGCCAGCAGCTTGGGCGGGGGCTTCTCCTACGAGCAGTACTTC.